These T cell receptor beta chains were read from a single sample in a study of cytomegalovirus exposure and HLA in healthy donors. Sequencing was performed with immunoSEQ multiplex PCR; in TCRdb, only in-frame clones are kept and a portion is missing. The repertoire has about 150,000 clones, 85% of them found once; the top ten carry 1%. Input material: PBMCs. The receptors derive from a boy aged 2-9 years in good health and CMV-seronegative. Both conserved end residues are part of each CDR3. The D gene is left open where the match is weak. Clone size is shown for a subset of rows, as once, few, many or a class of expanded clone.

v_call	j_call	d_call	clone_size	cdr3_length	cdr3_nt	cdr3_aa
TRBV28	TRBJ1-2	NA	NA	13	TGTGCCAGCAGTTTATCAGGGTACCATGGCTACACCTTC	CASSLSGYHGYTF
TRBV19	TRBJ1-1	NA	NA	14	TGTGCCAGTAGTGCCCCGGGACAGAACACTGAAGCTTTCTTT	CASSAPGQNTEAFF
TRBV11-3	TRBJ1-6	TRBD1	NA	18	TGTGCCAGCAGCATCCTCCGGGACAGGGTATATTTCAATTCACCCCTCCACTTT	CASSILRDRVYFNSPLHF
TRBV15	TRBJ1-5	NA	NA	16	TGTGCCACCAGCAGTAAACTGGGGCAATTTGGGTCGCCCCAGCATTTT	CATSSKLGQFGSPQHF
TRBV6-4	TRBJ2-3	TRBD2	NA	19	TGTGCCAGCAGTGACTCTTGGCTAGCGGGGGGGCCGGTCACAGATACGCAGTATTTT	CASSDSWLAGGPVTDTQYF
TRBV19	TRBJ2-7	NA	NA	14	TGTGCCAGTAGTATACTTCCGGGTCCCTACGAGCAGTACTTC	CASSILPGPYEQYF
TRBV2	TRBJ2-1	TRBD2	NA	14	TGTGCCAGCAGTGAACTAGCGGGGTACAATGAGCAGTTCTTC	CASSELAGYNEQFF
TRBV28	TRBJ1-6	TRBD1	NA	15	TGTGCCAGCAGTGGGACAGGCTCCTATAATTCACCCCTCCACTTT	CASSGTGSYNSPLHF
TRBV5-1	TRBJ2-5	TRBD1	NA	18	TGCGCCAGCAGCTTGGGCACCCGGGACAGGGGTTCGGGGGAGACCCAGTACTTC	CASSLGTRDRGSGETQYF
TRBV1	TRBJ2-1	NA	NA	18	TGCACCAGCAGCCAAGAAAAGGGAACGTCTGGGGGCCGGGGTGAGCAGTTCTTC	CTSSQEKGTSGGRGEQFF
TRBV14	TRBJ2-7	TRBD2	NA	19	TGTGCCAGCAGCCAGGTGAGTGAGGGAGGGTTTAGTCTGGGATACGAGCAGTACTTC	CASSQVSEGGFSLGYEQYF
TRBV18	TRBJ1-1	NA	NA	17	TGTGCCAGCTCACCTCCCTGGTTGTCAGGGATGAACACTGAAGCTTTCTTT	CASSPPWLSGMNTEAFF
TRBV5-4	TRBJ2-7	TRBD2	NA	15	TGTGCCAGCAGCTTGGGGACTAGCGGGGCCTACGAGCAGTACTTC	CASSLGTSGAYEQYF
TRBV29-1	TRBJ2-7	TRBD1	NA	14	TGCAGCGTTGGAGCACAGGGGGGTTCCTACGAGCAGTACTTC	CSVGAQGGSYEQYF
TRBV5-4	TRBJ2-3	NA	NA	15	TGTGCCAGCAGCCTAGGAGGGATCAGCACAGATACGCAGTATTTT	CASSLGGISTDTQYF
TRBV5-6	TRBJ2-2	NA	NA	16	TGTGCCAGCAGCTTGGGCCCAGCGGCGAACACCGGGGAGCTGTTTTTT	CASSLGPAANTGELFF
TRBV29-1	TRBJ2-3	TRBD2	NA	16	TGCAGCGTTGACAAAAGTGGAGCGGGACGTGCAGATACGCAGTATTTT	CSVDKSGAGRADTQYF
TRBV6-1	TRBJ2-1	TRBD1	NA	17	TGTGCCAGCAGTGCGAACCCCCGGGGACAGGGCATTCATGAGCAGTTCTTC	CASSANPRGQGIHEQFF
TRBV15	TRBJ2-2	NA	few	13	TGTGCCACCAGTACACCGAACACCGGGGAGCTGTTTTTT	CATSTPNTGELFF
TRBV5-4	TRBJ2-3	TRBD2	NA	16	TGTGCCAGCAGCCCACTAGCGGGGGGATTCACAGATACGCAGTATTTT	CASSPLAGGFTDTQYF
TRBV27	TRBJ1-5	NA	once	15	TGTGCCAGCAGTTTAAACGGGTATAGCAATCAGCCCCAGCATTTT	CASSLNGYSNQPQHF
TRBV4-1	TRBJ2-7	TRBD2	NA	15	TGCGCCAGCAGCTCCGTTCTAGCGGGAGTGGGCGAGCAGTACTTC	CASSSVLAGVGEQYF
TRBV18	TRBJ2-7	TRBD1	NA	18	TGTGCCAGCTCTCACAGGGGACAGGACCCCAGGAGCTCCTACGAGCAGTACTTC	CASSHRGQDPRSSYEQYF
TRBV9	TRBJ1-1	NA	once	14	TGTGCCAGCAGCGTAGCGGGGATGAACACTGAAGCTTTCTTT	CASSVAGMNTEAFF
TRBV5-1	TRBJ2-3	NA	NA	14	TGCGCCAGCAGCCTATCTGAATACACAGATACGCAGTATTTT	CASSLSEYTDTQYF
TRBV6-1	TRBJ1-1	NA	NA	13	TGTGCCAGCAGGGACAGTAGCTACACTGAAGCTTTCTTT	CASRDSSYTEAFF